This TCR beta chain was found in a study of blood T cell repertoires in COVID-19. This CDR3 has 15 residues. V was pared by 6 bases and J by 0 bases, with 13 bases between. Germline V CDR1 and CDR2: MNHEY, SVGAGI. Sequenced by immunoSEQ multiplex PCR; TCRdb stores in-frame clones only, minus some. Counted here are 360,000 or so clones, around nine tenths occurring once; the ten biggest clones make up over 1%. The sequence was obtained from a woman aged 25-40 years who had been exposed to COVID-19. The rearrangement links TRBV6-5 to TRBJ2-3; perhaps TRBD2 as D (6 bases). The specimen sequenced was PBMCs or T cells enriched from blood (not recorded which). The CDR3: CASRLHGTSTDTQYF. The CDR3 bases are TGTGCCAGCAGACTCCATGGGACTAGCACAGATACGCAGTATTTT.